The 26 T cell receptor beta chains presented below share a single source sample, sequenced in a study of T-cell memory formation after mild COVID-19. Each CDR3 protein is one row after TCRdb ran MiXCR on the 5' RACE reads. In the table there are around 390,000 distinct CDR3 sequences, 15% to 20% of which are singletons. Sequencing input: PBMCs or a T cell subset sorted from them (not recorded which). Receptors originate from a man aged 18-30 years who had mild COVID-19 (a few samples of this study predate the infection). Cell type and time point are not known.

The chain joins TRBV28 to TRBJ1-4; 9 nucleotides agree with TRBD1. Trimming at V came to 7 bases and at J to 8 bases, leaving 2 bases not matched to a gene. Per germline, CDR1 MDHEN and CDR2 SYDVKM. The CDR3 covers 12 residues. The CDR3 is CASIDRGEKLFF. CDR3 in DNA: TGTGCCAGCATAGACAGGGGGGAAAAACTGTTTTTT.

The chain joins TRBV10-3 to TRBJ2-2; D may be TRBD1 (6 bases). The CDR3 spans 14 residues. The germline CDR1 and CDR2 sequences are ENHRY and SYGVKD. V lost 10 bases and J 3 bases, leaving 15 bases between the germline ends. This chain's CDR3 is CATSQGEDTGELFF. The CDR3 bases are TGTGCCACCTCACAGGGTGAGGACACCGGGGAGCTGTTTTTT.

This clonotype was counted a few times. This chain links TRBV4-1 with TRBJ2-1, with 9 bases that match TRBD2. The CDR3 covers 15 residues. Losses at the gene ends were 2 bases for V and 9 bases for J; bases not matched to a gene: 8. The germline V gene has CDR1 MGHRA and CDR2 YSYEKL. CDR3: CASSQSRGGRSEQFF. The CDR3 coding sequence is TGCGCCAGCAGCCAATCGCGGGGGGGTAGGAGTGAGCAGTTCTTC.

The chain uses TRBV4-1 and TRBJ2-5; 7 bases agree with TRBD2. The V segment lost 0 bases and the J segment 2 bases; nucleotides outside the gene matches: 12. CDR3 length: 18 amino acids. The germline CDR1 and CDR2 sequences are MGHRA and YSYEKL. In nucleotides, the CDR3 is TGCGCCAGCAGCCAAGAGGGGTACGGGAGGAAGTCTCAAGAGACCCAGTACTTC. It yields the protein CASSQEGYGRKSQETQYF.

This clonotype was found a few times. V usage is TRBV28 and J usage is TRBJ2-3, with 8 bases identical to TRBD2. The length of the CDR3 is 15 residues. CDR1 is MDHEN and CDR2 is SYDVKM in the germline V gene. The V gene end was trimmed by 6 bases and the J gene end by 5 bases; junction bases not matched to a gene: 10. The CDR3 protein is CASSPRAGGGDTQYF. CDR3 sequence (DNA): TGTGCCAGCAGCCCCAGGGCGGGGGGCGGAGATACGCAGTATTTT. The variable domain in full, with the rest retrieved from reference TRBV28 and TRBJ2-3, is DVKVTQSSRYLVKRTGEKVFLECVQDMDHENMFWYRQDPGLGLRLIYFSYDVKMKEKGDIPEGYSVSREKKERFSLILESASTNQTSMYLCASSPRAGGGDTQYFGPGTRLTVL.

This clonotype was found many times. The chain is built from TRBV9 and TRBJ2-1; tentative D call: TRBD2 (7 bases). Trimming took off 0 bases at V and 2 bases at J, with 9 bases between the two ends. Germline CDR1 is SGDLS and CDR2 is YYNGEE. The CDR3 is 15 residues long. CDR3 DNA sequence: TGTGCCAGCAGCGTAGGAGGGGGGGCCTACAATGAGCAGTTCTTC. This codes for CASSVGGGAYNEQFF.

This clonotype was counted between two and nine times. The genes are TRBV6-6 and TRBJ2-3, with D perhaps TRBD1 (5 bases). Trimming took 2 bases from V and 3 from J, leaving 12 bases between them. The CDR3 spans 15 residues. The germline V gene has CDR1 MNHNY and CDR2 SVGAGI (reference sequence). The CDR3 nucleotides are TGTGCCAGCAGTTACCAGGGCTCAAGGACAGATACGCAGTATTTT. Its protein product is CASSYQGSRTDTQYF.

The rearrangement joins TRBV6-2 or TRBV6-3 to TRBJ2-2; a possible D gene is TRBD2 (6 bases). The CDR3 is 14 residues long. Trimming stripped 7 bases from V and 4 bases from J, with 13 bases between. Germline-derived CDR1 and CDR2 are MNHEY and SVGEGT. CDR3 bases: TGTGCCAGCACCGACCTAGCGCCCACCGGGGAGCTGTTTTTT. Translated: CASTDLAPTGELFF.

The rearrangement uses TRBV3-1 and TRBJ1-5; D is perhaps TRBD1 (5 bases). There are 13 residues in the CDR3. The V gene's germline CDR1 is LGHDT and CDR2 YNNKEL (reference sequence). V lost 4 bases to trimming and J lost 5 bases, with 9 bases between them. The CDR3 region is CASSPGWYQPQHF. Written as DNA, the CDR3 is TGTGCCAGCAGCCCAGGGTGGTATCAGCCCCAGCATTTT.

A few counts support this clonotype. This chain links TRBV28 with TRBJ1-1, with 9 positions matching TRBD1. Germline V lookup: CDR1 MDHEN, CDR2 SYDVKM. The CDR3 is made up of 13 amino acids. Trimming cost V 8 bases and J 6 bases; bases outside gene matches: 7. The CDR3 protein is CASGTGWKSEAFF. As DNA, the CDR3 is TGTGCCAGCGGGACAGGGTGGAAATCTGAAGCTTTCTTT.

The sample holds many counts of this clonotype. The chain is built from TRBV6-5 and TRBJ2-7, with a weak D call TRBD2 (5 bases). The CDR3 extends over 14 amino acids. Germline lookup yields CDR1 MNHEY and CDR2 SVGAGI. Deletions cut 5 bases from V and 2 bases from J, with 13 bases between. The CDR3 region is CASSPLGGPYEQYF. The DNA for the CDR3 is TGTGCCAGCAGTCCCCTAGGAGGCCCCTACGAGCAGTACTTC.

The V gene is TRBV6-1, the J gene TRBJ2-7; D is ambiguous. The germline V and J ends were trimmed by 0 bases and 4 bases, with 4 bases remaining between them. The germline gives CDR1 MNHNS, CDR2 SASEGT. This CDR3 contains 12 residues. CDR3 amino acids: CASSEASYEQYF. In DNA form, the CDR3 reads TGTGCCAGCAGTGAAGCGTCTTACGAGCAGTACTTC.

This clonotype was picked up many times. This sequence joins TRBV20-1 and TRBJ2-3; 8 bases are a match to TRBD2. CDR3 length: 16 residues. The V and J ends lost 4 bases and 4 bases, in that order; junction bases with no gene match: 13. Germline CDR1 reads DFQATT; CDR2 reads SNEGSKA (reference sequence). For the CDR3, the DNA is TGCAGTGCTACCCCCCGGGGTAGCGGGGAACCAGATACGCAGTATTTT. This gives the protein CSATPRGSGEPDTQYF.

The chain recombines TRBV3-1 with TRBJ2-1; 9 bases match TRBD2. V gave up 4 bases and J gave up 9 bases; unmatched junction bases: 10. Germline V gene lookup returns CDR1 LGHDT and CDR2 YNNKEL (reference sequence). This CDR3 is 15 amino acids long. The CDR3 here is CASSPSAAGGAEQFF. The CDR3 DNA reads as TGTGCCAGCAGCCCCTCGGCAGCGGGGGGCGCTGAGCAGTTCTTC.

V and J are TRBV5-1 and TRBJ2-3; TRBD1 matches at 9 bases. This CDR3 comprises 17 residues. Germline CDR1 SGHRS, CDR2 YFSETQ. V was clipped by 3 bases and J by 4 bases; unmatched bases: 12. CDR3 DNA sequence: TGCGCCAGCAGCTGGAACCCGGGACAGGGCGCCGCAGATACGCAGTATTTT. Protein: CASSWNPGQGAADTQYF.

A few counts support this clonotype. The gene calls are TRBV18 and TRBJ1-1, with 8 bases identical to TRBD1. The CDR3 contains 15 residues. The germline V gene encodes CDR1 KGHSH and CDR2 LQKENI. V lost 4 bases and J lost 0; bases outside the gene matches: 4. CDR3 sequence (DNA): TGTGCCAGCTCACGAGGGACAGGCATGAACACTGAAGCTTTCTTT. Amino acid sequence: CASSRGTGMNTEAFF.

As to this clonotype: The junction departs from the called germline gene at one end, perhaps through a read error. The gene calls are TRBV6-5 and TRBJ2-2, with TRBD2 matching over 7 bases. The germline V gene has CDR1 MNHEY and CDR2 SVGAGI. This CDR3 region has 15 residues. This CDR3 is CASSYWGGNIGELFF. DNA for the CDR3: TGTGCCAGCAGTTACTGGGGGGGGAACATCGGGGAGCTGTTTTTT.

This clonotype was counted a few times. The chain carries TRBV29-1 and TRBJ2-7; a possible D gene is TRBD2 (5 bases). This CDR3 is built from 13 residues. The V end was cut by 3 bases, the J end by 3 bases, with 12 bases between. The germline V gene encodes CDR1 SQVTM and CDR2 ANQGSEA. In DNA, the CDR3 is TGCAGCGTTGAGGACGTGGGGAGCTACGAGCAGTACTTC. Translation: CSVEDVGSYEQYF.

This clonotype was observed a few times. The chain couples TRBV3-1 to TRBJ1-1; D is possibly TRBD1 (6 bases). Trimming removed 3 bases at V and 4 bases at J, with 12 bases between. CDR3 length equals 14 residues. Germline loops: CDR1 LGHDT, CDR2 YNNKEL (reference sequence). CDR3 DNA: TGTGCCAGCAGCCAGTTCAGGGGACTCACTGAAGCTTTCTTT. Protein sequence: CASSQFRGLTEAFF.

The rearrangement joins TRBV7-3 to TRBJ2-7, with unresolved D. With 6 bases removed from V and 9 bases from J, the gap between germline ends came to 18 bases. CDR1 SGHTA and CDR2 FQGTGA come from the germline V gene. The CDR3 has 13 residues. CDR3 residues: CASRRAAHWGQYV. In DNA, the CDR3 is TGTGCCAGCAGACGTGCGGCCCATTGGGGGCAGTACGTC.

This clonotype was counted only a few times. The chain has TRBV30 and TRBJ1-2; 7 nucleotides align to TRBD1. With 5 bases clipped from V and 1 base from J, the junction kept 7 bases outside the gene matches. The germline gives CDR1 GTSNPN, CDR2 SVGIG (reference sequence). The CDR3 covers 14 residues. The CDR3 sequence is CAWGRQGNNYGYTF. CDR3 nucleotides: TGTGCCTGGGGAAGACAGGGAAATAACTATGGCTACACCTTC.

In its sample, this clonotype was seen a few times. The J gene is TRBJ1-2, the V gene TRBV6-5, with D tentatively TRBD1 (6 bases). The CDR3 length is 15 residues. Germline CDR1 is MNHEY and CDR2 is SVGAGI. V dropped 6 bases and J dropped 2 bases, with 16 bases sitting between them. DNA of the CDR3: TGTGCCAGCAGCACTACAGGGCTTGCAAACTATGGCTACACCTTC. Its protein product is CASSTTGLANYGYTF.

The chain joins TRBV4-1 to TRBJ2-1, with TRBD2 matching over 8 bases. Trimming at V came to 4 bases and at J to 9 bases, leaving 5 bases not matched to a gene. From germline, CDR1 is MGHRA and CDR2 YSYEKL. The CDR3 extends over 13 amino acids. CDR3 sequence reads: CASSPGRDFEQFF. Here the CDR3 DNA reads TGCGCCAGCAGCCCCGGGAGGGATTTTGAGCAGTTCTTC.

This clonotype was detected only a few times. This chain links TRBV15 with TRBJ2-7; D call uncertain. The V and J ends lost 8 bases and 3 bases respectively, with 11 bases between them. Germline V gives CDR1 LNHNV, CDR2 YYDKDF (reference sequence). The CDR3 loop spans 12 amino acids. CDR3 region: CATLRPFYEQYF. The CDR3 coding sequence is TGTGCCACCTTAAGACCTTTCTACGAGCAGTACTTC.

This clonotype was detected many times. This chain joins TRBV11-2 and TRBJ1-5; D possibly corresponds to TRBD1 (5 bases). The CDR3 covers 13 residues. CDR1 and CDR2 from the germline V gene are SGHAT and FQNNGV. Trimming cost V 5 bases and J 5 bases, with 10 bases left between them. CDR3 sequence: CASSPGGYQPQHF. The CDR3 bases are TGTGCCAGCAGCCCGGGGGGGTATCAGCCCCAGCATTTT.

J is TRBJ1-3 and V is TRBV6-6; D gene uncertain. The CDR3 loop spans 14 amino acids. The germline V gene has CDR1 MNHNY and CDR2 SVGAGI (reference sequence). The V gene lost 5 bases and the J gene lost 2 bases, with 10 bases spanning the gap. The CDR3 DNA reads as TGTGCCAGCAGTGAGCAGGCTCCTGGAAACACCATATATTTT. It specifies CASSEQAPGNTIYF.